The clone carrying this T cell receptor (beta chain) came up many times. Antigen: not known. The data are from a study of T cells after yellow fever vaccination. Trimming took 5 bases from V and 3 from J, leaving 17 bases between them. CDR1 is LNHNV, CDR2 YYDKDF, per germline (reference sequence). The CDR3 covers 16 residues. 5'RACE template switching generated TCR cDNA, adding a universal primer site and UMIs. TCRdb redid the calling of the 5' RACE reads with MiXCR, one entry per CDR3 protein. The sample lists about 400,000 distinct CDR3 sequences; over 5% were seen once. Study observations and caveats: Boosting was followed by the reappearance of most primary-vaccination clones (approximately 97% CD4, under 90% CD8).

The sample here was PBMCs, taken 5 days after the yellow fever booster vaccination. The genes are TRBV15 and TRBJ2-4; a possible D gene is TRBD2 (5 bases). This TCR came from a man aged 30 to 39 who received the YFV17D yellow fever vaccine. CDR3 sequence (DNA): TGTGCCACCAGCCGGACGGCGGACTGGGACAAAAACATTCAGTACTTC. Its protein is CATSRTADWDKNIQYF.